The TCR beta chain under discussion was sequenced for a study of blood T cells in healthy people across ages. This clonotype was counted many times. Trimming removed 1 base at V and 4 bases at J, with 13 bases between. This CDR3 comprises 15 residues. In germline, CDR1 is LNHNV, CDR2 YYDKDF (reference sequence). A second PCR of about 6 to 12 cycles used a sample-barcoded 5' primer and a J-beta primer mix. TCRdb reprocessed the 5' RACE reads with MiXCR, giving one entry per CDR3 protein. The data contain some 1.7 million distinct CDR3 sequences, approximately 28% of them singletons. Sequenced input: blood. The chain couples TRBV15 to TRBJ1-2; D may be TRBD1 (5 bases). This TCR was sampled from a woman in her twenties or thirties in good health. This CDR3 is CATSRVPQAGYGYTF. DNA for the CDR3: TGTGCCACCAGCAGAGTCCCACAGGCGGGCTATGGCTACACCTTC.